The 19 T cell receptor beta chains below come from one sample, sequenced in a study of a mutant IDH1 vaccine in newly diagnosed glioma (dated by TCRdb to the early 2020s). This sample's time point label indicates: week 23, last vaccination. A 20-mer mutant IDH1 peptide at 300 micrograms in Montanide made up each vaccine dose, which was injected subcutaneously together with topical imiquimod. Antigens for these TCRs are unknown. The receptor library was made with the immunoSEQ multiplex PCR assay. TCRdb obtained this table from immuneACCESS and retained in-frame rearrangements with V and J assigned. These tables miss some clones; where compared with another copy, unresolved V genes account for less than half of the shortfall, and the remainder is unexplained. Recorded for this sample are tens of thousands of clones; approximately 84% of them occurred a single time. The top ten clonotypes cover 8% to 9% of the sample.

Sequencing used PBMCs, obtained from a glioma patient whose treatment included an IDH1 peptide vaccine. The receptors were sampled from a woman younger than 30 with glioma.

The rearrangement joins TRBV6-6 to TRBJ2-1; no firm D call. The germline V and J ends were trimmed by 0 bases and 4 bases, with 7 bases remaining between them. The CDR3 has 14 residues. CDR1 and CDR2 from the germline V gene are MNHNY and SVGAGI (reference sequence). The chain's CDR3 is CASSYSNGYNEQFF. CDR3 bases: TGTGCCAGCAGTTACTCGAACGGTTACAATGAGCAGTTCTTC.

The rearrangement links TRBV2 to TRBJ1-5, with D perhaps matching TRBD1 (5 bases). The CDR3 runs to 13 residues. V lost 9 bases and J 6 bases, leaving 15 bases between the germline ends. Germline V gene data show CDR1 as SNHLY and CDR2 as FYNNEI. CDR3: CASRTTGGQPQHF. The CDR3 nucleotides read TGTGCCAGTCGGACAACCGGGGGTCAGCCCCAGCATTTT. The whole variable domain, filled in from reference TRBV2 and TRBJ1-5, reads EPEVTQTPSHQVTQMGQEVILRCVPISNHLYFYWYRQILGQKVEFLVSFYNNEISEKSEIFDDQFSVERPDGSNFTLKIRSTKLEDSAMYFCASRTTGGQPQHFGDGTRLSIL.

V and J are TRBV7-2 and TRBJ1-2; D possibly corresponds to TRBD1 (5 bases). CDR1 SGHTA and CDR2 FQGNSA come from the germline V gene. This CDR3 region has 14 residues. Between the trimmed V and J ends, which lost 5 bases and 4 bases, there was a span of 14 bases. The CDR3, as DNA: TGTGCCAGCAGCCTATATACAGGATCCTATGGCTACACCTTC. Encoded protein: CASSLYTGSYGYTF.

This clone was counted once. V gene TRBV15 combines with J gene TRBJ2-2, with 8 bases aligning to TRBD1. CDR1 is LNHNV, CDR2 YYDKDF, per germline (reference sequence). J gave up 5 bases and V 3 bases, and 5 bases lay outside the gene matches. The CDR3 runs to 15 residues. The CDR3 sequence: CATSRQGAATGELFF. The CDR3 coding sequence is TGTGCCACCAGCAGGCAGGGGGCAGCGACCGGGGAGCTGTTTTTT. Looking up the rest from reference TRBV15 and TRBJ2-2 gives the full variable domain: DAMVIQNPRYQVTQFGKPVTLSCSQTLNHNVMYWYQQKSSQAPKLLFHYYDKDFNNEADTPDNFQSRRPNTSFCFLDIRSPGLGDTAMYLCATSRQGAATGELFFGEGSRLTVL.

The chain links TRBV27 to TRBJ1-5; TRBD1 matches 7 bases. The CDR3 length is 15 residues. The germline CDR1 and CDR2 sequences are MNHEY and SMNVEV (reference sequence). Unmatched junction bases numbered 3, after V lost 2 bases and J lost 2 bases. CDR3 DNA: TGTGCCAGCAGTTTAGCAGGGGGAGGCAATCAGCCCCAGCATTTT. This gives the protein CASSLAGGGNQPQHF.

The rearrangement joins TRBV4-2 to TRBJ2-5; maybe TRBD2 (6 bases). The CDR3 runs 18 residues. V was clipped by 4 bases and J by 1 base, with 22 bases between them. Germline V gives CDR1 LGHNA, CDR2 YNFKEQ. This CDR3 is CASSPALGLTGFQETQYF. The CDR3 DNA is TGTGCCAGCAGCCCAGCTTTAGGACTAACGGGCTTCCAAGAGACCCAGTACTTC.

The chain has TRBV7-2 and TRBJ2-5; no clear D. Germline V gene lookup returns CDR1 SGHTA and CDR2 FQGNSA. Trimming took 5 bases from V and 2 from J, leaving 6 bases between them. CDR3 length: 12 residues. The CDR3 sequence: CASSTQQETQYF. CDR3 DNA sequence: TGTGCCAGCAGCACCCAACAAGAGACCCAGTACTTC.

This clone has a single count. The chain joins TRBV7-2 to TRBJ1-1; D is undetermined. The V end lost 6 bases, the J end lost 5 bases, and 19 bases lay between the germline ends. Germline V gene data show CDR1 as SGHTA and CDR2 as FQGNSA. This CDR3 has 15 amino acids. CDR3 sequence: CASRPSRGGETEAFF. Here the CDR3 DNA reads TGTGCCAGCAGACCTTCCCGGGGAGGTGAGACTGAAGCTTTCTTT.

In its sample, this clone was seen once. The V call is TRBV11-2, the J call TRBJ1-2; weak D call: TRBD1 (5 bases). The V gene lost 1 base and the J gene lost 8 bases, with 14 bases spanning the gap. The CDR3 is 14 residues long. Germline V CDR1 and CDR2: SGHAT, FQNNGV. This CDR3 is CASSLGGVGDGYTF. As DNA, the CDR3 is TGTGCCAGCAGCTTAGGAGGGGTTGGCGACGGCTACACCTTC. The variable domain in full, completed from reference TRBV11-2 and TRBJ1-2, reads EAGVAQSPRYKIIEKRQSVAFWCNPISGHATLYWYQQILGQGPKLLIQFQNNGVVDDSQLPKDRFSAERLKGVDSTLKIQPAKLEDSAVYLCASSLGGVGDGYTFGSGTRLTVV.

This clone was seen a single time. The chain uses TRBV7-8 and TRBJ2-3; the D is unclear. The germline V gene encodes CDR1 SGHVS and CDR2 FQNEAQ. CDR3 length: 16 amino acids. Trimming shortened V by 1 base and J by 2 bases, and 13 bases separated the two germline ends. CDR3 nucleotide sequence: TGTGCCAGCAGCTTAGGCCCAGCGAGGATCACAGATACGCAGTATTTT. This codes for CASSLGPARITDTQYF.

In nucleotides, the CDR3 is TGTGCCAGCAGTATTGGACAGGAGAACACCGGGGAGCTGTTTTTT. Its protein is CASSIGQENTGELFF. The gene calls are TRBV6-4 and TRBJ2-2, with TRBD1 matching over 7 bases. V dropped 5 bases and J dropped 1; count of bases not matched to a gene: 4. Per the germline V gene, CDR1 is MRHNA and CDR2 is SNTAGT. The CDR3 contains 15 residues.

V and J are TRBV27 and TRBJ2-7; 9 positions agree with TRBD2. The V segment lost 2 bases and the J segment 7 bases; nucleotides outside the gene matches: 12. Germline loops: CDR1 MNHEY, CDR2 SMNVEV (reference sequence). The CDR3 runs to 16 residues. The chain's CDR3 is CASSLIPSGRLLEQYF. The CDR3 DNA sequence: TGTGCCAGCAGTTTAATCCCCAGCGGGAGGTTACTTGAGCAGTACTTC.

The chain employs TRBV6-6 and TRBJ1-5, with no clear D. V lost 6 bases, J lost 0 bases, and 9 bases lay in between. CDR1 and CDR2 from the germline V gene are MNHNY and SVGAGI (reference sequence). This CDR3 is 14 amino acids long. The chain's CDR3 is CASSLPYSNQPQHF. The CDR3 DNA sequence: TGTGCCAGCAGCCTACCATATAGCAATCAGCCCCAGCATTTT.

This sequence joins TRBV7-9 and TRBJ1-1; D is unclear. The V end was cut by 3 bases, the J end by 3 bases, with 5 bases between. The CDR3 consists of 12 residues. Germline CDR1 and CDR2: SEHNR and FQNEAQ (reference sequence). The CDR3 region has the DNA TGTGCCAGCAGCTTGAGTGACACTGAAGCTTTCTTT. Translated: CASSLSDTEAFF.

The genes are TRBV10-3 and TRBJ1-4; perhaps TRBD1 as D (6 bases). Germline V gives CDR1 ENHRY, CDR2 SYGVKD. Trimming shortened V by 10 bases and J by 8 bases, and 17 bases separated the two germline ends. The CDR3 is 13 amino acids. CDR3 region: CATRGAGDEKLFF. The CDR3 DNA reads TGTGCCACACGGGGGGCAGGGGACGAAAAACTGTTTTTT.

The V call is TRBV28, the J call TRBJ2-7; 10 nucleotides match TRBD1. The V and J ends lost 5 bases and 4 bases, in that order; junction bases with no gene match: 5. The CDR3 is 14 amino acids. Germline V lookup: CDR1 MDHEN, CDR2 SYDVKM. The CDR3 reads CASSAGTGVYEQYF. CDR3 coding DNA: TGTGCCAGCAGTGCCGGGACAGGGGTGTACGAGCAGTACTTC.

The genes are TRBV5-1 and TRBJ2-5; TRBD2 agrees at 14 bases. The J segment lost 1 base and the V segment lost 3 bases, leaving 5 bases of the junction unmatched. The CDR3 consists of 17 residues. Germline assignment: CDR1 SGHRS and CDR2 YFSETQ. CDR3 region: CASSSGLAGGLQETQYF. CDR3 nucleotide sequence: TGCGCCAGCAGCTCCGGACTAGCGGGAGGCCTCCAAGAGACCCAGTACTTC.

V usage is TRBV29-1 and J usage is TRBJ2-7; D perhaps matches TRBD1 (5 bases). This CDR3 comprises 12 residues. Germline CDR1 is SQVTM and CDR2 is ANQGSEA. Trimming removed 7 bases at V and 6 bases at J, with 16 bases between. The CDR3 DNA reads TGCAGCGGCCAGGGTTTAGGGCTCGAGCAGTACTTC. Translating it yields CSGQGLGLEQYF.

In DNA form, the CDR3 reads TGTGCCAGTAACACGGGAGCAACTAATGAAAAACTGTTTTTT. Amino acid sequence: CASNTGATNEKLFF. This chain uses TRBV19 with TRBJ1-4; the D is unclear. The CDR3 contains 14 residues. The V end was cut by 7 bases, the J end by 0 bases, with 9 bases between. Germline V lookup: CDR1 LNHDA, CDR2 SQIVND (reference sequence).